This T cell receptor (beta chain) originates from a study of blood T cell repertoires in COVID-19. Overall study context: Both acute and convalescent COVID-19 samples were obtained from the United States, Italy and Spain.

This clone was picked up one time. Per the study methods: It was from reference gene primer amplification that nucleated cell counts were estimated. TCRdb's table, derived via immunoSEQ multiplex PCR, lists solely in-frame clones and lacks some. The V and J calls and clone size come from that table; D and trimming were worked out from the DNA. This sample yields fewer than 250,000 clones, of which around 86% are seen a single time; around 2.7% belongs to the top ten. CDR3 length: 12 residues. Germline V gene data show CDR1 as SGHRS and CDR2 as YFSETQ. The V end was cut by 4 bases, the J end by 7 bases, with 9 bases between.

V usage is TRBV5-1 and J usage is TRBJ2-1; perhaps TRBD1 as D (6 bases). The sequence came from a man aged 60-69 years with acute or convalescent COVID-19. Source material: peripheral blood. DNA for the CDR3: TGCGCCAGCAGCCCTACAGGGAATGAGCAGTTCTTC. It encodes CASSPTGNEQFF.